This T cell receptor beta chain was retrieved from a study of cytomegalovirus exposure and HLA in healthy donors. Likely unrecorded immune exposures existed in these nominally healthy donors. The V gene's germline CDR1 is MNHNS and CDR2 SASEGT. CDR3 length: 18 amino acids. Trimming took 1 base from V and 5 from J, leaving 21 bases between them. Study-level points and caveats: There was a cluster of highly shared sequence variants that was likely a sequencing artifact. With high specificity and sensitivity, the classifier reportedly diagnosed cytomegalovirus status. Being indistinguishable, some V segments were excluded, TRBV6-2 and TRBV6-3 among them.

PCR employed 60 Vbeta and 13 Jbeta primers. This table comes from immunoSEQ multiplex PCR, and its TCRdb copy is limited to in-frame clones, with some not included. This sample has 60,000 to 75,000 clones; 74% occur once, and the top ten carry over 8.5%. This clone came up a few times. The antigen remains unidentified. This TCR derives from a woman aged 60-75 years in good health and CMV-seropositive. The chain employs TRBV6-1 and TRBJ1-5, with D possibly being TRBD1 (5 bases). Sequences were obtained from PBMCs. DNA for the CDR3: TGTGCCAGCAGTGAAGTGGGCGTTAGGGCCAAAGGGGATCAGCCCCAGCATTTT. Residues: CASSEVGVRAKGDQPQHF.